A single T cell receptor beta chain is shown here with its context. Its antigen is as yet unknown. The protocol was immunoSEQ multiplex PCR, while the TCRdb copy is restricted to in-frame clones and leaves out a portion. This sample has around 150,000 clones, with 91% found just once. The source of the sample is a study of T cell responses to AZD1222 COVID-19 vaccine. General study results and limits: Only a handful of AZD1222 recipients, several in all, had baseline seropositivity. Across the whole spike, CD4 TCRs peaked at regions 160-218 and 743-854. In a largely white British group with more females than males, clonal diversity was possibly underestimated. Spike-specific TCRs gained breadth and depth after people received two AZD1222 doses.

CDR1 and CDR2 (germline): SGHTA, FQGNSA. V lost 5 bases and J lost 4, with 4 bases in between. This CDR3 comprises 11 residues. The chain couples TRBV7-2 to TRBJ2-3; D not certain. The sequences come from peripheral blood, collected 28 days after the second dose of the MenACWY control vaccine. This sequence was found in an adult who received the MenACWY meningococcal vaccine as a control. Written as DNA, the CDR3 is TGTGCCAGCAGCGTGTCAGATACGCAGTATTTT. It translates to CASSVSDTQYF.